This passage covers 19 T cell receptor beta chains from one sample sequenced in a study of T cells in women clearing cervical HPV infection. Assay: immunoSEQ multiplex PCR; the TCRdb copy retains only in-frame clones and omits some. This sample's table has tens of thousands of clones. Sequencing was performed on blood buffy coat. The receptors shown here come from a woman aged 18-69 years with a cervical HPV16 infection that either progressed to CIN3+ or cleared (not recorded which).

To note about this clone: From the germline J gene comes the end of the CDR3, since the read stops 3 residues before it. V and J are TRBV20-1 and TRBJ2-4; 8 bases align to TRBD1. Germline V lookup: CDR1 DFQATT, CDR2 SNEGSKA (reference sequence). Germline trimming cut 0 bases from V and 2 bases from J; bases unmatched to any gene: 6. The CDR3 covers 16 residues. The sequenced part of the CDR3 DNA is TGCAGTGCTAGAGATTTTAGACAGGGGTCCAAAAACATT. Amino acids: CSARDFRQGSKNI. The CDR3 as a whole reads CSARDFRQGSKNIQYF.

Regarding this clone: The read terminates 3 residues before the CDR3 end, so the remaining end is supplied by the germline J gene. The J gene is TRBJ2-1, the V gene TRBV5-4, with 10 bases matching TRBD2. The CDR3 spans 15 residues. In germline, CDR1 is SGHNT, CDR2 YYREEE (reference sequence). The trim removed 6 bases at V and 3 bases at J, leaving 6 bases unmatched. The sequenced CDR3 bases are TGTGCCAGCACCCATAGCGGGGGGTTCTACAATGAG. Amino acid sequence: CASTHSGGFYNE. The CDR3 reads in full as CASTHSGGFYNEQFF. Combining the CDR3 with reference TRBV5-4 and TRBJ2-1 gives the whole variable domain ETGVTQSPTHLIKTRGQQVTLRCSSQSGHNTVSWYQQALGQGPQFIFQYYREEENGRGNFPPRFSGLQFPNYSSELNVNALELDDSALYLCASTHSGGFYNEQFFGPGTRLTVL.

As for this clone: Coverage ceases 3 residues before the CDR3 finishes, and the germline J gene fills in the end. The J gene is TRBJ2-3, the V gene TRBV5-1; the match to TRBD1 covers 8 bases. Per germline, CDR1 SGHRS and CDR2 YFSETQ. The junction had 6 bases not matched to a gene; V was cut back by 2 bases and J by 4 bases. This CDR3 is 15 amino acids long. The CDR3 loop is CASSLGQGPADTQYF. Incomplete CDR3 DNA: TGCGCCAGCAGCTTAGGACAGGGTCCCGCAGATACG. Full variable domain (rest looked up from reference TRBV5-1 and TRBJ2-3): KAGVTQTPRYLIKTRGQQVTLSCSPISGHRSVSWYQQTPGQGLQFLFEYFSETQRNKGNFPGRFSGRQFSNSRSEMNVSTLELGDSALYLCASSLGQGPADTQYFGPGTRLTVL.

As to this clone: The observed sequence ends 3 residues before the CDR3 terminus, with the missing tail filled in from the germline J gene. J is TRBJ2-5 and V is TRBV20-1, with 13 bases lining up with TRBD2. The junction had 6 bases not matched to a gene; V was cut back by 4 bases and J by 4 bases. CDR1 and CDR2 from the germline V gene are DFQATT and SNEGSKA (reference sequence). This CDR3 is built from 15 residues. CDR3 loop: CSATHTSGGAETQYF. Partial CDR3 DNA: TGCAGTGCTACCCACACTAGCGGGGGGGCAGAGACC.

Concerning this clone: The read gets to within 3 residues of the CDR3 end, and the germline J gene fills in the rest. The V and J genes are TRBV5-1 and TRBJ1-3, with TRBD1 matching over 7 bases. The CDR3 runs 18 residues. Germline assignment: CDR1 SGHRS and CDR2 YFSETQ. With 2 bases clipped from V and 4 bases from J, the junction kept 15 bases outside the gene matches. The CDR3 sequence is CASSLTPTGTTGGNTIYF. The sequenced CDR3 bases are TGCGCCAGCAGCTTAACTCCGACAGGGACGACGGGGGGAAACACC.

With regard to this clone: The CDR3 end lies 3 residues beyond the end of the read and is filled in from the germline J gene. The chain links TRBV20-1 to TRBJ2-1; 14 nucleotides match TRBD2. This CDR3 region has 14 residues. Germline V gives CDR1 DFQATT, CDR2 SNEGSKA (reference sequence). V gave up 5 bases and J gave up 8 bases; unmatched junction bases: 5. The CDR3 loop reads CSAWTSGGSDEQFF. CDR3 DNA, as far as it was read: TGCAGTGCTTGGACTAGCGGGGGGAGCGATGAG.

Worth noting for this clone: Read sequence stops 3 residues before the CDR3 end, and the germline J gene provides the missing end. The chain combines TRBV6-2 or TRBV6-3 with TRBJ2-7; 10 nucleotides agree with TRBD1. The germline V gene encodes CDR1 MNHEY and CDR2 SVGEGT. The CDR3 spans 15 residues. V lost 5 bases and J lost 4; bases outside the gene matches: 8. The sequenced part of the CDR3 DNA is TGTGCCAGCAGTGCCCGACAGGGGGCAACGTACGAG. This gives the protein CASSARQGATYE. In full, the CDR3 reads CASSARQGATYEQYF.

A remark on this clone: The CDR3 end falls 3 residues outside the read, so it is completed with the germline J gene. The chain recombines TRBV20-1 with TRBJ2-3; TRBD2 might be the D (5 bases). This CDR3 has 14 amino acids. Looked up from germline, CDR1 is DFQATT and CDR2 is SNEGSKA (reference sequence). Trimming stripped 0 bases from V and 4 bases from J, with 11 bases between. The covered CDR3 bases are TGCAGTGCTAGAGATTCGGGGTTGGCAGATACG. The encoded protein is CSARDSGLADT. The entire CDR3 reads CSARDSGLADTQYF.

Comments on this clone: The read gets to within 3 residues of the CDR3 end, and the germline J gene fills in the rest. The chain links TRBV10-3 to TRBJ2-7, with 8 bases matching TRBD2. Trimming took 10 bases from V and 5 from J; bases not matched to a gene: 4. CDR3 length: 11 amino acids. Germline CDR1 and CDR2: ENHRY and SYGVKD. The CDR3 spells CATGGVDEQYF. The sequenced CDR3 bases are TGTGCCACCGGGGGGGTCGACGAG.

The CDR3 loop reads CASSPRQGGLDTQYF. The CDR3 DNA, read in part, is TGTGCCAGCTCACCACGCCAGGGCGGTCTCGATACG. The chain employs TRBV18 and TRBJ2-3; possible D gene TRBD1, 5 bases. The read terminates 3 residues before the CDR3 end, so the remaining end is supplied by the germline J gene. CDR3 length: 15 residues. V lost 1 base and J lost 6, with 14 bases in between. From germline, CDR1 is KGHSH and CDR2 LQKENI.

A note on this clone: Sequencing ends 3 residues short of the CDR3 end; the germline J gene provides the rest. The chain has TRBV9 and TRBJ2-5, with D possibly TRBD1 on 5 matching bases. V lost 0 bases to trimming and J lost 3 bases, with 9 bases between them. CDR3 size: 14 residues. Germline CDR1 and CDR2: SGDLS and YYNGEE. Incomplete CDR3 DNA: TGTGCCAGCAGCGTAGTAGACAGTGAAGAGACC. This encodes CASSVVDSEET. The CDR3 as a whole reads CASSVVDSEETQYF.

To note about this clone: Read sequence stops 3 residues before the CDR3 end, and the germline J gene provides the missing end. The gene calls are TRBV6-1 and TRBJ2-7, with D tentatively TRBD1 (5 bases). The CDR3 totals 13 residues. The germline V gene encodes CDR1 MNHNS and CDR2 SASEGT. V was clipped by 3 bases and J by 4 bases, with 10 bases between them. The CDR3 bases that were read are TGTGCCAGCAGTGAGGACAAAGGATACGAG. Its translation: CASSEDKGYE. The CDR3 reads in full as CASSEDKGYEQYF.

Comments on this clone: Read data end 3 residues before the CDR3 end; the end is taken from the germline J gene. The chain has TRBV2 and TRBJ1-2; D might be TRBD1 (6 bases). V dropped 0 bases and J dropped 7 bases, with 12 bases sitting between them. The germline CDR1 and CDR2 sequences are SNHLY and FYNNEI. The CDR3 sequence is 14 residues long. Incomplete CDR3 DNA: TGTGCCAGCAGTGAAGCGGGAGGGGGGGTTGGC. Amino acid sequence: CASSEAGGGVG. The entire CDR3 sequence reads CASSEAGGGVGYTF.

With respect to this clone: The read ends 3 residues before the CDR3 terminus; that terminus is restored from the germline J gene. V and J are TRBV5-6 and TRBJ2-5; D is unclear. Trimming left V 0 bases short and J 1 base short, with 4 bases between. This CDR3 is built from 13 residues. Per the germline V gene, CDR1 is SGHDT and CDR2 is YYEEEE. Here the CDR3 reads CASSLGAQETQYF. The sequenced part of the CDR3 DNA is TGTGCCAGCAGCTTGGGGGCCCAAGAGACC.

Regarding this clone: With the read ending 3 residues before the CDR3 end, the germline J gene is used to fill in that end. The chain couples TRBV28 to TRBJ1-5; 9 bases agree with TRBD1. This CDR3 has 15 amino acids. The V segment lost 6 bases and the J segment 4 bases; nucleotides outside the gene matches: 7. Looked up from germline, CDR1 is MDHEN and CDR2 is SYDVKM. The part of the CDR3 DNA that was read is TGTGCCAGCAGCCCCTCAGGACAGGGGAATCAGCCC. Amino acid sequence: CASSPSGQGNQP. The whole CDR3 sequence reads CASSPSGQGNQPQHF.

To note about this clone: The CDR3 end falls 3 residues outside the read, so it is completed with the germline J gene. The J gene is TRBJ2-2, the V gene TRBV14, with 7 positions matching TRBD1. The germline CDR1 and CDR2 sequences are SGHDN and FVKESK. The CDR3 contains 16 residues. V lost 4 bases to trimming and J lost 4 bases; unmatched junction nucleotides: 9. CDR3 amino acids: CASSLPGTATTGELFF. CDR3 DNA (partial): TGTGCCAGCAGCCTGCCCGGGACAGCGACCACCGGGGAG.

Remarks on this clone: Read data end 3 residues before the CDR3 end; the end is taken from the germline J gene. J is TRBJ2-3 and V is TRBV7-3; tentatively, D is TRBD1 (5 bases). The V end lost 4 bases, the J end lost 7 bases, and 12 bases lay between the germline ends. The CDR3 spans 13 residues. Germline V gene lookup returns CDR1 SGHTA and CDR2 FQGTGA. The CDR3 loop reads CASSSTQGNTQYF. The part of the CDR3 DNA that was read is TGTGCCAGCAGCTCTACCCAGGGAAATACG.

Notes on this clone: The read ends 3 residues before the CDR3 terminus; that terminus is restored from the germline J gene. The chain is built from TRBV7-3 and TRBJ2-5; D is perhaps TRBD1 (5 bases). The CDR3 runs to 19 residues. With 1 base removed from V and 1 base from J, the gap between germline ends came to 22 bases. Germline CDR1 reads SGHTA; CDR2 reads FQGTGA. Incomplete CDR3 DNA: TGTGCCAGCAGCTTAAAGGGCATGGGGCAGGGCGGTACCCAAGAGACC. As protein: CASSLKGMGQGGTQET. Given in full, the CDR3 is CASSLKGMGQGGTQETQYF.

For this clone: The sequence runs out 3 residues before the end of the CDR3; the remainder is reconstructed from the germline J gene. V is TRBV5-4 and J is TRBJ2-3; 11 nucleotides agree with TRBD2. CDR3 length: 16 residues. After removal of 5 bases from V and 3 bases from J, the junction contained 8 bases not matched to a gene. The germline gives CDR1 SGHNT, CDR2 YYREEE (reference sequence). The CDR3 loop is CASRTMTSGVTDTQYF. The part of the CDR3 DNA that was read is TGTGCCAGCAGGACTATGACTAGCGGGGTAACAGATACG.